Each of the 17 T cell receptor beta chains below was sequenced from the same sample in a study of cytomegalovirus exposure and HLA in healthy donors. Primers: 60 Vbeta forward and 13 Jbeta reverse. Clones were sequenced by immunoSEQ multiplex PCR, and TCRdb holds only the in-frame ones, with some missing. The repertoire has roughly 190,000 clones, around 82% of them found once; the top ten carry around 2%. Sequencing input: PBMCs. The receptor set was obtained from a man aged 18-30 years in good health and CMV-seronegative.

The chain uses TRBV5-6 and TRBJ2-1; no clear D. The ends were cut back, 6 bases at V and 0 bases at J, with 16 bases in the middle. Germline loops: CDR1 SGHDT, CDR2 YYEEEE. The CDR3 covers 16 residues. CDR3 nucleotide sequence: TGTGCCAGCAAACCGGGTGGCGTCCGCTCCTACAATGAGCAGTTCTTC. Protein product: CASKPGGVRSYNEQFF.

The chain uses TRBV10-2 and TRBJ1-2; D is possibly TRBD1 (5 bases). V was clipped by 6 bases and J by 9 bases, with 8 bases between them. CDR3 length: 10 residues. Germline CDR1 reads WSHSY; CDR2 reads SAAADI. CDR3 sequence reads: CASSGGSYTF. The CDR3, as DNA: TGCGCCAGCAGCGGGGGGAGCTACACCTTC.

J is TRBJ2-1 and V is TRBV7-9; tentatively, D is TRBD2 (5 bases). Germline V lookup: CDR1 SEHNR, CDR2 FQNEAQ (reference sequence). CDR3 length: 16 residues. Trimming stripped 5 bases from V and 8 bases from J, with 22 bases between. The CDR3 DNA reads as TGTGCCAGCAGCCCGAGAACCGGAACCATGGAGGATGAGCAGTTCTTC. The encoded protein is CASSPRTGTMEDEQFF.

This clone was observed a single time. The CDR3 bases are TGTGCCAGCAGTTTCAGGGGTAATAATTCACCCCTCCACTTT. Translated, it gives CASSFRGNNSPLHF. The V and J genes are TRBV27 and TRBJ1-6, with a weak D call TRBD1 (6 bases). V was clipped by 3 bases and J by 5 bases, with 8 bases between them. The CDR3 has 14 amino acids. The germline V gene encodes CDR1 MNHEY and CDR2 SMNVEV (reference sequence).

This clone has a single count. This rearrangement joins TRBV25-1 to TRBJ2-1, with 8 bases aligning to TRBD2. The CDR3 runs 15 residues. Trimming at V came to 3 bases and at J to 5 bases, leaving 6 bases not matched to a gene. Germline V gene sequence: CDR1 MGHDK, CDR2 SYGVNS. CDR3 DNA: TGTGCCAGCAGTGACCGGCTAGCGGGTAACAATGAGCAGTTCTTC. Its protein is CASSDRLAGNNEQFF.

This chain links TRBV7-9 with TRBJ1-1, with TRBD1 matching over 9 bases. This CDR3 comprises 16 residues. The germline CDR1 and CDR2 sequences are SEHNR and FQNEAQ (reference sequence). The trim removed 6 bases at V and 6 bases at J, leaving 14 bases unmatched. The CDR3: CASSTLRNRGRAEAFF. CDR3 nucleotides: TGTGCCAGCAGTACTTTACGGAACAGGGGGCGGGCTGAAGCTTTCTTT.

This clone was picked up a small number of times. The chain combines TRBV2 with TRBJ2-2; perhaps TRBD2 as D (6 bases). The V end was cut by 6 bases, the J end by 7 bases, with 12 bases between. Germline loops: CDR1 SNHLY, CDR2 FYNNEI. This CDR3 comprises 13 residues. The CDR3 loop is CASSDWGVGELFF. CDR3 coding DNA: TGTGCCAGCAGCGACTGGGGGGTCGGGGAGCTGTTTTTT.

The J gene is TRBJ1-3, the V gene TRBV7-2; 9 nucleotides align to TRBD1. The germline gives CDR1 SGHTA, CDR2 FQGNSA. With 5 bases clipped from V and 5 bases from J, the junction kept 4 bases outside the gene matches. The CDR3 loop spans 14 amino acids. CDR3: CASSNGQGRNTIYF. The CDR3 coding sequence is TGTGCCAGCAGCAACGGACAGGGGAGAAACACCATATATTTT. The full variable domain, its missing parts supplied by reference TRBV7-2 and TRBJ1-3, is GAGVSQSPSNKVTEKGKDVELRCDPISGHTALYWYRQSLGQGLEFLIYFQGNSAPDKSGLPSDRFSAERTGGSVSTLTIQRTQQEDSAVYLCASSNGQGRNTIYFGEGSWLTVV.

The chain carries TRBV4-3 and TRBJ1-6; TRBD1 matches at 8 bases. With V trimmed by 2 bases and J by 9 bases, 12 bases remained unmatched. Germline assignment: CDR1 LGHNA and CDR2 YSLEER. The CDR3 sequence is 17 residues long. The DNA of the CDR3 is TGCGCCAGCAGCCAAAAATACGGTCAGGGGGCGCGTTCACCCCTCCACTTT. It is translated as CASSQKYGQGARSPLHF.

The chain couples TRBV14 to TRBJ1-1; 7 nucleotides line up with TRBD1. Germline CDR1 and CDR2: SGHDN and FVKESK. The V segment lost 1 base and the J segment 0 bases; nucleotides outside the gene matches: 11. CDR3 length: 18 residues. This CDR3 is CASSQVLGGVNMNTEAFF. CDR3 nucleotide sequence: TGTGCCAGCAGCCAAGTACTAGGGGGCGTCAACATGAACACTGAAGCTTTCTTT. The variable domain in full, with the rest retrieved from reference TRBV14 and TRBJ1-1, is EAGVTQFPSHSVIEKGQTVTLRCDPISGHDNLYWYRRVMGKEIKFLLHFVKESKQDESGMPNNRFLAERTGGTYSTLKVQPAELEDSGVYFCASSQVLGGVNMNTEAFFGQGTRLTVV.

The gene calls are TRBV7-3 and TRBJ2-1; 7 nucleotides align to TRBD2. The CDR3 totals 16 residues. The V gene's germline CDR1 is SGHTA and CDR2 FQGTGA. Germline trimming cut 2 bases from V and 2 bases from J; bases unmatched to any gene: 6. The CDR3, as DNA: TGTGCCAGCAGCTTACATGCGACTAGCACCTACAATGAGCAGTTCTTC. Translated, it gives CASSLHATSTYNEQFF.

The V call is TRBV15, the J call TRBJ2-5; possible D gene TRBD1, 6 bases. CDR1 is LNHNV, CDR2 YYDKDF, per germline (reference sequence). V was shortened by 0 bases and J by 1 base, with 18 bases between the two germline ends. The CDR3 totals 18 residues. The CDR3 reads CATSRDGGSGELQETQYF. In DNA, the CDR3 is TGTGCCACCAGCAGAGATGGGGGCAGCGGAGAACTCCAAGAGACCCAGTACTTC.

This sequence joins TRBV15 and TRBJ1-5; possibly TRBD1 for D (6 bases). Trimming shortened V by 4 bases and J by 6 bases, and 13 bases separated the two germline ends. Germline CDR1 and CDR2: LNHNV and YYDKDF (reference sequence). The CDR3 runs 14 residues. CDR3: CATSTRDTGQPQHF. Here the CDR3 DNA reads TGTGCCACCAGCACCCGGGACACGGGTCAGCCCCAGCATTTT.

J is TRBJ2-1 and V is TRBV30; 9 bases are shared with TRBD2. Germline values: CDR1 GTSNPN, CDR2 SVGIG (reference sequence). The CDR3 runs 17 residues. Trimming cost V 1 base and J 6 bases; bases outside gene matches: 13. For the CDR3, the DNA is TGTGCCTGGAGTGCCATGACCGGAGCGGGAGGTGGCAATGAGCAGTTCTTC. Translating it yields CAWSAMTGAGGGNEQFF.

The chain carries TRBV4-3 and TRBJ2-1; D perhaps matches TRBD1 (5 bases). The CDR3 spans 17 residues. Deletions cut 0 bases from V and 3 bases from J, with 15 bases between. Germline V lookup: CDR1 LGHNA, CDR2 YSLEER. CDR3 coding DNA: TGCGCCAGCAGCCAAGATAGATTCGCGACAGACTACAATGAGCAGTTCTTC. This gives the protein CASSQDRFATDYNEQFF.

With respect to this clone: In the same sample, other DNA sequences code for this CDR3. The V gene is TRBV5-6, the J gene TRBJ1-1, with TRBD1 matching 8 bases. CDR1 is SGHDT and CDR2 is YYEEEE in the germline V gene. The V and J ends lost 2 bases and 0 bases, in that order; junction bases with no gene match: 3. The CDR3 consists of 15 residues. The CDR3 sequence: CASSFRTGLNTEAFF. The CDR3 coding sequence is TGTGCCAGCAGCTTTAGGACAGGGTTGAACACTGAAGCTTTCTTT.

The CDR3 loop is CASSLIISPFQGPQGNEQFF. In nucleotides, the CDR3 is TGTGCCAGCAGCTTAATCATTTCCCCGTTCCAGGGTCCCCAGGGGAATGAGCAGTTCTTC. The J gene is TRBJ2-1, the V gene TRBV7-6, with D perhaps matching TRBD1 (6 bases). The CDR3 is 20 amino acids. Germline values: CDR1 SGHVS, CDR2 FNYEAQ. V lost 2 bases and J 7 bases, leaving 30 bases between the germline ends.